The 2 T cell receptor beta chains reported below all come from one sample, sequenced in a study of resident and recirculating memory T cells in vitiligo (dated by TCRdb to the late 2010s). The method behind the library was the immunoSEQ multiplex PCR assay. The immuneACCESS repertoire file appears here via TCRdb, limited to in-frame rearrangements. These files lack a portion of the clones; in checked studies, under half of the deficit traces to unresolved V genes, and the cause of the others is not known. This sample holds tens of thousands of clones; approximately 89% were observed only once. The ten biggest clones cover 4% to 5.5% of the sample. Sequencing used blood. The receptors originated from a male donor with vitiligo.

The rearrangement uses TRBV6-6 and TRBJ1-2; TRBD1 aligns across 8 bases. CDR3 length: 15 residues. Germline-derived CDR1 and CDR2 are MNHNY and SVGAGI (reference sequence). V shed 4 bases, J shed 4 bases, and the junction held 8 bases outside the gene matches. The CDR3 reads CASSLSQGVGYGYTF. CDR3 nucleotide sequence: TGTGCCAGCAGTTTATCACAGGGGGTCGGCTATGGCTACACCTTC.

This chain connects TRBV5-1 to TRBJ2-3; TRBD2 aligns across 9 bases. The CDR3 extends over 17 amino acids. Trimming removed 3 bases from V and 2 bases from J; junction bases left unmatched: 10. CDR1 and CDR2 (germline): SGHRS, YFSETQ. The CDR3 protein is CASSSKIAGEPTDTQYF. DNA for the CDR3: TGCGCCAGCAGCTCCAAAATAGCGGGGGAGCCCACAGATACGCAGTATTTT.